Each of the 22 T cell receptor beta chains below was sequenced from the same sample in a study of blood T cells in healthy people across ages. For the second PCR, which ran for about 6 to 12 cycles, a sample-barcoded 5' primer and a J-beta primer mix were used. TCRdb re-called the 5' RACE reads through MiXCR, storing one row per CDR3 protein. The table lists 650,000 to 1,000,000 distinct CDR3 sequences, around 34% of them singletons. Source material: blood. Receptor source: a man aged 18 to 30 in good health.

At least ten counts were recorded for this clonotype. This chain links TRBV4-1 with TRBJ2-3; tentative D call: TRBD1 (6 bases). V gave up 5 bases and J gave up 1 base, with 10 bases separating them. From germline, CDR1 is MGHRA and CDR2 YSYEKL. CDR3 size: 14 residues. This CDR3 is CASSSRQGTDTQYF. The CDR3 nucleotides read TGCGCCAGCAGCTCCAGACAGGGCACAGATACGCAGTATTTT.

The sample holds a few counts of this clonotype. The chain uses TRBV12-3 or TRBV12-4 and TRBJ1-5; D ambiguous. The V gene lost 5 bases and the J gene lost 9 bases, with 8 bases spanning the gap. This CDR3 spans 11 amino acids. The CDR3 sequence: CASSPGWPQHF. For the CDR3, the DNA is TGTGCCAGCAGTCCGGGTTGGCCCCAGCATTTT.

This clonotype has only a few counts. This chain links TRBV29-1 with TRBJ2-1; 9 positions match TRBD1. V was pared by 4 bases and J by 8 bases, with 6 bases of the junction left unmatched. From germline, CDR1 is SQVTM and CDR2 ANQGSEA. This CDR3 is built from 13 residues. The CDR3 is CSVGGQGVDEQFF. CDR3 DNA sequence: TGCAGCGTTGGGGGACAGGGTGTCGATGAGCAGTTCTTC.

This clonotype was seen a handful of times. The rearrangement uses TRBV6-1 and TRBJ1-6; D unresolved. V was cut by 11 bases and J by 1 base, with 9 bases left in between. Germline CDR1 and CDR2: MNHNS and SASEGT. This CDR3 has 13 amino acids. CDR3 residues: CAASGSYNSPLHF. In nucleotides, the CDR3 is TGTGCCGCCAGTGGGTCCTATAATTCACCCCTCCACTTT.

This clonotype was found many times. V and J are TRBV6-2 or TRBV6-3 and TRBJ2-1; possible D gene TRBD2, 6 bases. Trimming cost V 2 bases and J 7 bases, with 12 bases left between them. The CDR3 totals 14 residues. Germline V CDR1 and CDR2: MNHEY, SVGEGT. Here the CDR3 reads CASSYGGYRNEQFF. CDR3 nucleotide sequence: TGTGCCAGCAGTTACGGAGGGTACCGAAATGAGCAGTTCTTC.

This clonotype was detected a few times. The CDR3 protein is CASSLLGEHEKLFF. The CDR3 DNA follows: TGCGCCAGCAGCTTGTTGGGGGAGCATGAAAAACTGTTTTTT. The rearrangement joins TRBV5-1 to TRBJ1-4; TRBD1 might be the D (5 bases). The germline V gene has CDR1 SGHRS and CDR2 YFSETQ. CDR3 length equals 14 residues. Trimming removed 1 base at V and 6 bases at J, with 10 bases between.

This clonotype was observed at least ten times. The chain uses TRBV7-2 and TRBJ2-1, with 8 bases lining up with TRBD1. CDR3 size: 15 residues. With 7 bases clipped from V and 0 bases from J, the junction kept 5 bases outside the gene matches. Looked up from germline, CDR1 is SGHTA and CDR2 is FQGNSA. The CDR3 protein is CASTIGQGSYNEQFF. The CDR3 DNA follows: TGTGCCAGCACCATTGGACAGGGCTCCTACAATGAGCAGTTCTTC.

This clonotype was picked up a small number of times. The chain employs TRBV7-2 and TRBJ2-7; 7 bases match TRBD1. Unmatched junction bases numbered 4, after V lost 5 bases and J lost 3 bases. Germline CDR1 and CDR2: SGHTA and FQGNSA. This CDR3 comprises 13 residues. The CDR3 reads CASSKDRIYEQYF. The CDR3 DNA is TGTGCCAGCAGCAAGGACAGGATCTACGAGCAGTACTTC.

This clonotype has at least ten counts. This chain links TRBV12-3 or TRBV12-4 with TRBJ1-4; perhaps TRBD1 as D (6 bases). V lost 5 bases and J lost 4, with 11 bases in between. The CDR3 runs to 14 residues. The CDR3 DNA reads TGTGCCAGCAGTATAGGGACAAGTAATGAAAAACTGTTTTTT. Its translation: CASSIGTSNEKLFF.

This clonotype was seen only a few times. Here the CDR3 reads CASSDWGVYEQYF. In DNA, the CDR3 is TGTGCCAGCAGTGACTGGGGCGTCTACGAGCAGTACTTC. The V gene is TRBV6-6, the J gene TRBJ2-7; TRBD1 might be the D (5 bases). Germline V gives CDR1 MNHNY, CDR2 SVGAGI (reference sequence). V dropped 5 bases and J dropped 3 bases, with 11 bases sitting between them. The CDR3 has 13 amino acids.

The V call is TRBV13, the J call TRBJ2-7; D may correspond to TRBD1 or TRBD2 (5 bases each). V lost 0 bases to trimming and J lost 6 bases, with 15 bases between them. This CDR3 spans 15 amino acids. Germline values: CDR1 PRHDT, CDR2 FYEKMQ (reference sequence). The CDR3 DNA follows: TGTGCCAGCAGCTTAGGTGAGAGGGAAAGGGGCGAGCAGTACTTC. Amino acids: CASSLGERERGEQYF.

The rearrangement links TRBV14 to TRBJ2-4; D remains unclear. Per germline, CDR1 SGHDN and CDR2 FVKESK. The length of the CDR3 is 16 residues. V lost 3 bases and J lost 13, with 25 bases in between. The DNA for the CDR3 is TGTGCCAGCAGCCACCCCACCCGAAGAGGCGGTCATGAGCAGTACTTC. Protein sequence: CASSHPTRRGGHEQYF. Together with reference TRBV14 and TRBJ2-4, the CDR3 gives the full variable domain: EAGVTQFPSHSVIEKGQTVTLRCDPISGHDNLYWYRRVMGKEIKFLLHFVKESKQDESGMPNNRFLAERTGGTYSTLKVQPAELEDSGVYFCASSHPTRRGGHEQYFGAGTRLSVL.

This clonotype was seen more than once but under ten times. The chain combines TRBV9 with TRBJ1-2; TRBD1 aligns across 12 bases. Germline loops: CDR1 SGDLS, CDR2 YYNGEE. This CDR3 is built from 17 residues. V trimming: 3 bases; J trimming: 8 bases; junction bases outside the gene matches: 14. CDR3 residues: CASSGTGTGGRPGGYTF. For the CDR3, the DNA is TGTGCCAGCAGCGGTACCGGGACAGGGGGCCGCCCGGGCGGCTACACCTTC. The full variable domain, completed using reference TRBV9 and TRBJ1-2, is DSGVTQTPKHLITATGQRVTLRCSPRSGDLSVYWYQQSLDQGLQFLIQYYNGEERAKGNILERFSAQQFPDLHSELNLSSLELGDSALYFCASSGTGTGGRPGGYTFGSGTRLTVV.

This clonotype has more than one count but fewer than ten. As DNA, the CDR3 is TGTGCCAGCAGCGGACAGGTCTCTGGGGCCAACGTCCTGACTTTC. This encodes CASSGQVSGANVLTF. V is TRBV5-5 and J is TRBJ2-6, with 7 bases that match TRBD1. From germline, CDR1 is SGHKS and CDR2 YYEKEE (reference sequence). The ends lost 4 bases at V and 0 bases at J; junction bases unmatched: 1. This CDR3 region has 15 residues.

To note about this clonotype: Relative to the germline gene, one junction end is altered; a read error may explain this. This chain links TRBV20-1 with TRBJ1-5, with D uncertain. The CDR3 totals 12 residues. Per the germline V gene, CDR1 is DFQATT and CDR2 is SNEGSKA (reference sequence). The CDR3 is CSARDGKQPQHF. The CDR3 coding sequence is TGCAGTGCTAGAGATGGCAAGCAGCCCCAGCATTTT.

On this clonotype: An end of the junction differs from the germline gene, which may be a read error. V gene TRBV4-1 combines with J gene TRBJ2-3; D is possibly TRBD1 or TRBD2 (5 bases each). This CDR3 is 15 amino acids long. Germline CDR1 is MGHRA and CDR2 is YSYEKL. In nucleotides, the CDR3 is TGCGCCAGCAGCCTTGGCCTACGGGGCACAGGTACGCAGTATTTT. Translating it yields CASSLGLRGTGTQYF.

The chain joins TRBV27 to TRBJ1-3; D is undetermined. This CDR3 has 15 amino acids. Trimming left V 5 bases short and J 3 bases short, with 14 bases between. Germline CDR1 MNHEY, CDR2 SMNVEV (reference sequence). The CDR3 here is CASSPLDGYGNTIYF. The CDR3 DNA follows: TGTGCCAGCAGTCCCTTGGACGGATATGGAAACACCATATATTTT.

This clonotype has only a few counts. This chain joins TRBV28 and TRBJ2-7; 8 bases fit TRBD1. Germline V gene lookup returns CDR1 MDHEN and CDR2 SYDVKM. The CDR3 runs 15 residues. The junction had 8 bases not matched to a gene; V was cut back by 5 bases and J by 2 bases. CDR3 region: CASSRGQGLPYEQYF. Here the CDR3 DNA reads TGTGCCAGCAGTCGCGGACAGGGCCTGCCCTACGAGCAGTACTTC.

V usage is TRBV20-1 and J usage is TRBJ2-3; no clear D gene. In germline, CDR1 is DFQATT, CDR2 SNEGSKA (reference sequence). The CDR3 has 13 residues. Trimming shortened V by 0 bases and J by 4 bases, and 8 bases separated the two germline ends. The CDR3 region is CSARDEGPDTQYF. CDR3 nucleotides: TGCAGTGCTAGAGATGAAGGTCCAGATACGCAGTATTTT.

V usage is TRBV9 and J usage is TRBJ2-1, with D possibly matching TRBD1 (6 bases). V was cut by 3 bases and J by 5 bases, with 9 bases left in between. Germline V gives CDR1 SGDLS, CDR2 YYNGEE. The CDR3 extends over 13 amino acids. Written as DNA, the CDR3 is TGTGCCAGCAGCGCGGACAGAAACAATGAGCAGTTCTTC. It is translated as CASSADRNNEQFF.

The chain carries TRBV9 and TRBJ1-2, with D possibly matching TRBD1 (6 bases). The CDR3 consists of 16 residues. V lost 3 bases and J lost 2, with 17 bases in between. CDR1 and CDR2 from the germline V gene are SGDLS and YYNGEE. CDR3 region: CASSGTRTATNYGYTF. In nucleotides, the CDR3 is TGTGCCAGCAGCGGGACCAGGACAGCCACGAACTATGGCTACACCTTC.

The rearrangement links TRBV20-1 to TRBJ2-1; 9 nucleotides match TRBD2. Germline CDR1 and CDR2: DFQATT and SNEGSKA (reference sequence). J was trimmed by 7 bases and V by 0 bases; bases with no gene match: 13. CDR3 length: 17 amino acids. CDR3 DNA sequence: TGCAGTGCTAGAGATTCTAGCGGGACCCACTTACAGAATGAGCAGTTCTTC. Translated, it gives CSARDSSGTHLQNEQFF.